Below, 28 T cell receptor beta chains from the same sample are listed, as sequenced in a study of OX40 agonist ivuxolimab in advanced cancers. Libraries were prepared by immunoSEQ multiplex PCR; TCRdb keeps only in-frame clonotypes and omits some of them. The sample consists of more than 30,000 clones, around 80% of them appearing once. The sample in question was CD4+ or CD8+ T cells sorted from blood, obtained in a trial of the OX40 agonist ivuxolimab. All receptors come from an adult with an advanced solid tumor such as melanoma, head and neck, liver or kidney cancer.

The chain uses TRBV7-3 and TRBJ2-3, with TRBD2 matching over 7 bases. The CDR3 is 17 amino acids. The V gene end was trimmed by 2 bases and the J gene end by 0 bases; junction bases not matched to a gene: 8. Looked up from germline, CDR1 is SGHTA and CDR2 is FQGTGA. CDR3 protein: CASSLGPSGVSTDTQYF. In DNA form, the CDR3 reads TGTGCCAGCAGCTTAGGACCCAGCGGGGTTAGCACAGATACGCAGTATTTT. Full variable domain (outside the CDR3, taken from reference TRBV7-3 and TRBJ2-3): GAGVSQTPSNKVTEKGKYVELRCDPISGHTALYWYRQSLGQGPEFLIYFQGTGAADDSGLPNDRFFAVRPEGSVSTLKIQRTERGDSAVYLCASSLGPSGVSTDTQYFGPGTRLTVL.

The chain uses TRBV2 and TRBJ1-2; no reliable D call. There are 14 residues in the CDR3. CDR1 and CDR2 (germline): SNHLY, FYNNEI. V dropped 1 base and J dropped 8 bases, with 14 bases sitting between them. CDR3 residues: CASSEGEGSWGYTF. For the CDR3, the DNA is TGTGCCAGCAGTGAAGGCGAAGGGTCATGGGGCTACACCTTC.

This sequence joins TRBV6-5 and TRBJ2-7; unclear D gene. This CDR3 has 12 amino acids. Germline V gene lookup returns CDR1 MNHEY and CDR2 SVGAGI. V was pared by 5 bases and J by 10 bases, with 15 bases between. Written as DNA, the CDR3 is TGTGCCAGCAGTGAAGCTTGGGCACGACAGTACTTC. It specifies CASSEAWARQYF.

This sequence joins TRBV2 and TRBJ1-5; D uncertain. This CDR3 is 14 amino acids long. V was shortened by 7 bases and J by 0 bases, with 10 bases between the two germline ends. Germline V lookup: CDR1 SNHLY, CDR2 FYNNEI. The CDR3 nucleotides read TGTGCCAGCACCAATGGGTATAGCAATCAGCCCCAGCATTTT. This sequence encodes CASTNGYSNQPQHF.

The table lists this clone with a count of one. The chain links TRBV5-1 to TRBJ2-3; the match to TRBD2 covers 7 bases. V lost 2 bases to trimming and J lost 3 bases; unmatched junction nucleotides: 0. The CDR3 runs to 13 residues. Germline V lookup: CDR1 SGHRS, CDR2 YFSETQ. The CDR3 sequence is CASSFSGTDTQYF. CDR3 nucleotides: TGCGCCAGCAGCTTTAGCGGGACAGATACGCAGTATTTT.

The rearrangement uses TRBV28 and TRBJ2-7, with 8 bases aligning to TRBD2. Per germline, CDR1 MDHEN and CDR2 SYDVKM. With 3 bases clipped from V and 0 bases from J, the junction kept 1 base outside the gene matches. This CDR3 region has 14 residues. CDR3 nucleotide sequence: TGTGCCAGCAGTTTCGGGGGGGGCTCCTACGAGCAGTACTTC. This gives the protein CASSFGGGSYEQYF.

The J gene is TRBJ2-7, the V gene TRBV28; tentatively, D is TRBD1 (8 bases). This CDR3 has 16 amino acids. Germline loops: CDR1 MDHEN, CDR2 SYDVKM. V was clipped by 6 bases and J by 5 bases, with 23 bases between them. CDR3 nucleotide sequence: TGTGCCAGCAGCCCCGCCGACAGGGGAGGGGGTCACGAGCAGTACTTC. This sequence encodes CASSPADRGGGHEQYF.

The V gene is TRBV5-1, the J gene TRBJ1-1, with no clear D. Trimming removed 5 bases from V and 4 bases from J, with 9 bases in between. Germline CDR1 and CDR2: SGHRS and YFSETQ. The CDR3 sequence is 12 residues long. For the CDR3, the DNA is TGCGCCAGCAGAAAAGGATGCACTGAAGCTTTCTTT. This codes for CASRKGCTEAFF.

V gene TRBV5-4 combines with J gene TRBJ1-6, with unresolved D. Looked up from germline, CDR1 is SGHNT and CDR2 is YYREEE (reference sequence). Trimming took 1 base from V and 6 from J, leaving 2 bases between them. The CDR3 covers 12 residues. The CDR3 is CASSLPNSPLHF. The CDR3 coding sequence is TGTGCCAGCAGCTTGCCTAATTCACCCCTCCACTTT.

The V gene is TRBV6-1, the J gene TRBJ2-1; 11 nucleotides match TRBD2. Germline CDR1 is MNHNS and CDR2 is SASEGT. The CDR3 spans 14 residues. V lost 6 bases and J lost 9; bases outside the gene matches: 7. The CDR3 nucleotides are TGTGCCAGCAGGACTAGCGGGATGGGGGGTGAGCAGTTCTTC. Translation: CASRTSGMGGEQFF.

By sample share, this clone is medium-sized. This chain connects TRBV30 to TRBJ1-5, with D maybe TRBD1 (6 bases). CDR1 and CDR2 from the germline V gene are GTSNPN and SVGIG (reference sequence). Trimming took 0 bases from V and 7 from J, leaving 16 bases between them. CDR3 length equals 15 residues. The CDR3 sequence is CAWSVRGGGQQPQHF. CDR3 coding DNA: TGTGCCTGGAGTGTACGGGGAGGGGGGCAACAGCCCCAGCATTTT.

The gene calls are TRBV9 and TRBJ1-4; a weak D match, TRBD1 (6 bases). V was clipped by 4 bases and J by 0 bases, with 13 bases between them. The CDR3 extends over 16 amino acids. The germline V gene has CDR1 SGDLS and CDR2 YYNGEE. The CDR3 DNA is TGTGCCAGCAGCAAGGGGGAGGGCGCAACTAATGAAAAACTGTTTTTT. It specifies CASSKGEGATNEKLFF.

CDR3 amino acids: CASSPAHLGRGELFF. Here the CDR3 DNA reads TGTGCCAGCAGTCCCGCCCATTTAGGGCGCGGGGAGCTGTTTTTT. The chain links TRBV6-5 to TRBJ2-2; D unclear. The CDR3 contains 15 residues. Germline CDR1 reads MNHEY; CDR2 reads SVGAGI. The V gene lost 5 bases and the J gene lost 7 bases, with 17 bases spanning the gap.

V and J are TRBV5-1 and TRBJ2-3; TRBD2 matches at 12 bases. J lost 5 bases, V lost 1 base, and 8 bases had no gene match. The CDR3 totals 17 residues. Looked up from germline, CDR1 is SGHRS and CDR2 is YFSETQ. The CDR3 is CASSLIGLAGRRDTQYF. The CDR3 DNA follows: TGCGCCAGCAGCTTGATTGGACTAGCGGGGAGACGAGATACGCAGTATTTT.

V and J are TRBV19 and TRBJ1-5; 7 bases fit TRBD1. The CDR3 runs 13 residues. Unmatched junction bases numbered 12, after V lost 9 bases and J lost 10 bases. Germline CDR1 and CDR2: LNHDA and SQIVND (reference sequence). CDR3 DNA sequence: TGTGCCAGCACAGACAGGGAGGCGAGACCCCAGCATTTT. This translates into CASTDREARPQHF.

The chain recombines TRBV9 with TRBJ2-7; tentative D call: TRBD2 (5 bases). This CDR3 region has 15 residues. CDR1 is SGDLS, CDR2 YYNGEE, per germline. Trimming removed 0 bases at V and 2 bases at J, with 12 bases between. The CDR3 DNA reads TGTGCCAGCAGCGTAGAAGAAAGAGGGCCCTACGAGCAGTACTTC. Translating it yields CASSVEERGPYEQYF.

This chain connects TRBV6-5 to TRBJ1-4; a weak D match, TRBD1 (5 bases). Trimming stripped 4 bases from V and 5 bases from J, with 11 bases between. The germline V gene encodes CDR1 MNHEY and CDR2 SVGAGI. The CDR3 is 14 residues long. Here the CDR3 DNA reads TGTGCCAGCAGTTTCCCGGGGGTGAATGAAAAACTGTTTTTT. This translates into CASSFPGVNEKLFF.

The V and J genes are TRBV5-4 and TRBJ2-1, with a tentative D call TRBD2 (6 bases). Looked up from germline, CDR1 is SGHNT and CDR2 is YYREEE (reference sequence). This CDR3 contains 14 residues. V was shortened by 3 bases and J by 7 bases, with 14 bases between the two germline ends. DNA of the CDR3: TGTGCCAGCAGCTCGGGACTTACGGGGAATGAGCAGTTCTTC. Protein sequence: CASSSGLTGNEQFF. The whole variable domain, filled in from reference TRBV5-4 and TRBJ2-1, reads ETGVTQSPTHLIKTRGQQVTLRCSSQSGHNTVSWYQQALGQGPQFIFQYYREEENGRGNFPPRFSGLQFPNYSSELNVNALELDDSALYLCASSSGLTGNEQFFGPGTRLTVL.

The CDR3 coding sequence is TGCGCCAGCAGCTTGGCCGGGGGGGCCCCAGAGACCCAGTACTTC. This sequence encodes CASSLAGGAPETQYF. J is TRBJ2-5 and V is TRBV5-1; TRBD2 agrees at 8 bases. Per the germline V gene, CDR1 is SGHRS and CDR2 is YFSETQ. The V segment lost 0 bases and the J segment 4 bases; nucleotides outside the gene matches: 5. This CDR3 is 15 amino acids long.

The chain combines TRBV27 with TRBJ2-1; TRBD2 is a possible D gene (5 bases). Germline V CDR1 and CDR2: MNHEY, SMNVEV (reference sequence). V lost 2 bases, J lost 9 bases, and 14 bases lay in between. The CDR3 runs to 14 residues. The CDR3, as DNA: TGTGCCAGCAGTTTAAAAGTGGGAAGCGGTGAGCAGTTCTTC. Its protein is CASSLKVGSGEQFF.

The chain uses TRBV19 and TRBJ1-1; D unclear. CDR1 and CDR2 from the germline V gene are LNHDA and SQIVND (reference sequence). The V end was cut by 4 bases, the J end by 0 bases, with 6 bases between. This CDR3 region has 13 residues. This chain's CDR3 is CASSNYMNTEAFF. Here the CDR3 DNA reads TGTGCCAGTAGTAACTACATGAACACTGAAGCTTTCTTT.

The chain combines TRBV11-2 with TRBJ1-1; maybe TRBD1 (6 bases). Germline V gene lookup returns CDR1 SGHAT and CDR2 FQNNGV. V lost 1 base, J lost 7 bases, and 13 bases lay in between. The CDR3 contains 14 residues. The CDR3 region is CASSLAQGRIEAFF. In nucleotides, the CDR3 is TGTGCCAGCAGCTTAGCCCAGGGGCGGATTGAAGCTTTCTTT.

This clone was recorded once. This chain uses TRBV2 with TRBJ1-1; possibly TRBD1 for D (6 bases). CDR1 SNHLY and CDR2 FYNNEI come from the germline V gene. V lost 1 base, J lost 11 bases, and 17 bases lay in between. The CDR3 is made up of 14 amino acids. This CDR3 is CASSEVQGAIGAFF. Written as DNA, the CDR3 is TGTGCCAGCAGTGAAGTACAGGGTGCGATCGGGGCTTTCTTT.

This clone was seen just once. The chain is built from TRBV6-6 and TRBJ2-5; D tentatively reads TRBD1 or TRBD2 (7 bases each). Germline V gene lookup returns CDR1 MNHNY and CDR2 SVGAGI (reference sequence). Trimming shortened V by 2 bases and J by 5 bases, and 15 bases separated the two germline ends. This CDR3 comprises 15 residues. CDR3 region: CASSYRRGRGETQYF. CDR3 in DNA: TGTGCCAGCAGTTACCGTAGGGGGCGGGGGGAGACCCAGTACTTC.

This sequence joins TRBV6-5 and TRBJ2-7; no clear D. V dropped 4 bases and J dropped 3 bases, with 4 bases sitting between them. Germline CDR1 reads MNHEY; CDR2 reads SVGAGI. The CDR3 has 11 residues. CDR3 sequence: CASSSNYEQYF. The CDR3 DNA is TGTGCCAGCAGTTCCAACTACGAGCAGTACTTC.

Only a few counts were recorded for this clone. The chain combines TRBV19 with TRBJ1-6; TRBD1 is a possible D gene (5 bases). Germline V CDR1 and CDR2: LNHDA, SQIVND (reference sequence). The CDR3 contains 15 residues. V dropped 2 bases and J dropped 5 bases, with 10 bases sitting between them. The CDR3 nucleotides read TGTGCCAGTAGTATACGACAGAATCATAATTCACCCCTCCACTTT. Protein product: CASSIRQNHNSPLHF.

This clone was picked up a small number of times. This chain joins TRBV7-2 and TRBJ2-2, with no clear D. Per the germline V gene, CDR1 is SGHTA and CDR2 is FQGNSA. This CDR3 has 12 amino acids. Trimming shortened V by 8 bases and J by 7 bases, and 11 bases separated the two germline ends. CDR3 DNA sequence: TGTGCCAGCGGGCTGAATAGCGGGGAGCTGTTTTTT. Its translation: CASGLNSGELFF.

The genes are TRBV28 and TRBJ2-7, with 11 nucleotides matching TRBD2. The CDR3 totals 15 residues. Germline-derived CDR1 and CDR2 are MDHEN and SYDVKM. Germline trimming cut 4 bases from V and 2 bases from J; bases unmatched to any gene: 4. The CDR3 loop reads CASSSGTSGTYEQYF. CDR3 sequence (DNA): TGTGCCAGCAGTTCCGGGACTAGCGGAACCTACGAGCAGTACTTC.